The entry below gives a single T cell receptor beta chain sequence along with its context. This specimen belongs to a study of blood T cell repertoires in COVID-19. On the study more broadly: The samples span acute and convalescent COVID-19 from the United States, Italy and Spain. Sources were T cells, B-cell-depleted T cells, or PBMCs; the material itself was cDNA or gDNA.

Authors' methods: Reference gene primer amplification yielded estimated nucleated cell counts. The repertoire was sequenced with immunoSEQ multiplex PCR; TCRdb's copy has only in-frame clones and lacks some. V, J and clone size derive from that table, while D and trimming were established from the DNA sequence. The sample carries 270,000 or so clones, about four fifths recorded once. The CDR3 is 15 residues long. The V gene end was trimmed by 8 bases and the J gene end by 4 bases; junction bases not matched to a gene: 8. Germline V gene lookup returns CDR1 KGHSH and CDR2 LQKENI. The chain employs TRBV18 and TRBJ2-5; 12 bases map to TRBD1. The sequencing sample was made of peripheral blood. The TCR comes from a woman in her forties or fifties who had recovered from COVID-19. The CDR3 DNA sequence: TGTGCCAGCGTTACCGGGACAGGGGGCCCAGAGACCCAGTACTTC. Encoded protein: CASVTGTGGPETQYF. Using reference TRBV18 and TRBJ2-5 for the parts outside the CDR3, the full variable domain is NAGVMQNPRHLVRRRGQEARLRCSPMKGHSHVYWYRQLPEEGLKFMVYLQKENIIDESGMPKERFSAEFPKEGPSILRIQQVVRGDSAAYFCASVTGTGGPETQYFGPGTRLLVL.